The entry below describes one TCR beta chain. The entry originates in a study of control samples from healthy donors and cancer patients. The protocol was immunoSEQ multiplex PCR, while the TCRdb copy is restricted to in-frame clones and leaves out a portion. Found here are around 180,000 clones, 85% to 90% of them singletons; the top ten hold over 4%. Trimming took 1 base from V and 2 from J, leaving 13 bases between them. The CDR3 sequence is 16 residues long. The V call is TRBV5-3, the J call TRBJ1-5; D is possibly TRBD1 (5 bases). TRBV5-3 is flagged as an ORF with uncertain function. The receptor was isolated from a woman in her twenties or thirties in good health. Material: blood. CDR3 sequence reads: CARSLCKGSGNQPQHF. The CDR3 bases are TGTGCCAGAAGCTTGTGTAAGGGGAGCGGCAATCAGCCCCAGCATTTT.